A single sample is the source of the 31 T cell receptor beta chains below, sequenced in a study of shared clonotypes between healthy human individuals. Libraries were prepared by immunoSEQ multiplex PCR; TCRdb keeps only in-frame clonotypes and omits some of them. Of 2 million to 2.5 million clones in the sample, 85% to 95% were seen once. The sequencing sample was made of naive CD4+ T cells from PBMCs. Noted subset: CD45RA+ positively selected. These receptors originate from a man between 18 and 35 years old in good health. Some clones in this sample may be carry-over from other donors' samples.

The chain joins TRBV19 to TRBJ2-3, with no clear D. Trimming took 2 bases from V and 1 from J, leaving 7 bases between them. The CDR3 spans 14 residues. The V gene's germline CDR1 is LNHDA and CDR2 SQIVND (reference sequence). The CDR3 DNA follows: TGTGCCAGTAGTATAAACGCGGGCACAGATACGCAGTATTTT. This translates into CASSINAGTDTQYF.

This chain uses TRBV14 with TRBJ2-7; TRBD1 matches at 10 bases. The CDR3 contains 14 residues. J lost 4 bases, V lost 4 bases, and 4 bases had no gene match. CDR1 and CDR2 from the germline V gene are SGHDN and FVKESK. The CDR3 protein is CASSRTGGGYEQYF. CDR3 DNA sequence: TGTGCCAGCAGCCGGACAGGGGGAGGGTACGAGCAGTACTTC.

This clone appeared a single time. The chain has TRBV5-1 and TRBJ1-2, with D unclear. CDR3 length: 16 amino acids. In germline, CDR1 is SGHRS, CDR2 YFSETQ. Trimming removed 0 bases from V and 8 bases from J, with 20 bases in between. CDR3 protein: CASSLAWASGDGGYTF. In DNA form, the CDR3 reads TGCGCCAGCAGCTTGGCCTGGGCGTCCGGAGATGGGGGCTACACCTTC.

The chain carries TRBV7-9 and TRBJ1-1; D not certain. CDR3 length equals 13 residues. Deletions cut 2 bases from V and 8 bases from J, with 12 bases between. Germline CDR1 SEHNR, CDR2 FQNEAQ (reference sequence). CDR3 amino acids: CASSLLGNGEAFF. CDR3 sequence (DNA): TGTGCCAGCAGCTTACTAGGGAATGGCGAAGCTTTCTTT.

CDR3 region: CASSFLGGGKAFF. CDR3 nucleotides: TGTGCCAGCAGTTTCCTCGGGGGGGGGAAAGCTTTCTTT. J is TRBJ1-1 and V is TRBV28, with D tentatively TRBD1 (5 bases). V was cut by 3 bases and J by 9 bases, with 14 bases left in between. The germline gives CDR1 MDHEN, CDR2 SYDVKM. CDR3 length equals 13 residues. Together with reference TRBV28 and TRBJ1-1, the CDR3 gives the full variable domain: DVKVTQSSRYLVKRTGEKVFLECVQDMDHENMFWYRQDPGLGLRLIYFSYDVKMKEKGDIPEGYSVSREKKERFSLILESASTNQTSMYLCASSFLGGGKAFFGQGTRLTVV.

The chain links TRBV19 to TRBJ1-5; D possibly corresponds to TRBD1 (6 bases). Trimming removed 5 bases from V and 6 bases from J, with 17 bases in between. The CDR3 covers 15 residues. CDR1 and CDR2 from the germline V gene are LNHDA and SQIVND (reference sequence). The CDR3: CASSLLGGGGQPQHF. The CDR3 coding sequence is TGTGCCAGTAGTCTCCTTGGGGGGGGCGGTCAGCCCCAGCATTTT. The variable domain in full, with the rest retrieved from reference TRBV19 and TRBJ1-5, is DGGITQSPKYLFRKEGQNVTLSCEQNLNHDAMYWYRQDPGQGLRLIYYSQIVNDFQKGDIAEGYSVSREKKESFPLTVTSAQKNPTAFYLCASSLLGGGGQPQHFGDGTRLSIL.

The chain combines TRBV14 with TRBJ1-1; D not certain. Trimming pared 5 bases from V and 1 base from J, leaving 8 bases between. Germline CDR1 SGHDN, CDR2 FVKESK. CDR3 length equals 13 residues. For the CDR3, the DNA is TGTGCCAGCAGCTCCAGCCGGAACACTGAAGCTTTCTTT. This translates into CASSSSRNTEAFF.

This chain connects TRBV19 to TRBJ2-2; 11 bases match TRBD1. The CDR3 totals 16 residues. Per germline, CDR1 LNHDA and CDR2 SQIVND (reference sequence). With V trimmed by 4 bases and J by 4 bases, 5 bases remained unmatched. As DNA, the CDR3 is TGTGCCAGTAGTACCCGGACAGGGGGCGTCACCGGGGAGCTGTTTTTT. Its translation is CASSTRTGGVTGELFF.

This rearrangement joins TRBV5-1 to TRBJ1-2, with D possibly being TRBD1 (5 bases). V was shortened by 0 bases and J by 6 bases, with 15 bases between the two germline ends. Germline lookup yields CDR1 SGHRS and CDR2 YFSETQ. There are 15 residues in the CDR3. The CDR3 coding sequence is TGCGCCAGCAGCTTGGGAAGGGGAATGCGTGATGGCTACACCTTC. The encoded protein is CASSLGRGMRDGYTF.

The J gene is TRBJ2-5, the V gene TRBV5-1; 14 nucleotides align to TRBD2. V gave up 4 bases and J gave up 5 bases; unmatched junction bases: 7. This CDR3 comprises 16 residues. Germline CDR1 reads SGHRS; CDR2 reads YFSETQ. The CDR3 reads CASSPGTSGRVETQYF. The CDR3, as DNA: TGCGCCAGCAGCCCTGGGACTAGCGGGAGAGTGGAGACCCAGTACTTC.

The rearrangement uses TRBV2 and TRBJ1-1; D ambiguous. Germline lookup yields CDR1 SNHLY and CDR2 FYNNEI. This CDR3 has 14 amino acids. The ends were cut back, 4 bases at V and 11 bases at J, with 20 bases in the middle. The CDR3 nucleotides read TGTGCCAGCAGTGTGGGGATGGGTTGGATGCGGGCTTTCTTT. Its protein product is CASSVGMGWMRAFF.

This clone was counted once. Other DNA sequences of this sample code for an identical CDR3. V gene TRBV5-1 combines with J gene TRBJ2-1; 12 positions match TRBD2. Germline V gene lookup returns CDR1 SGHRS and CDR2 YFSETQ. After removal of 0 bases from V and 8 bases from J, the junction contained 3 bases not matched to a gene. This CDR3 comprises 15 residues. The CDR3 spells CASSLGLAGEDEQFF. The CDR3 DNA is TGCGCCAGCAGCTTGGGACTAGCGGGAGAGGATGAGCAGTTCTTC.

The chain carries TRBV18 and TRBJ1-5; D gene unclear. V was clipped by 6 bases and J by 5 bases, with 14 bases between them. There are 14 residues in the CDR3. Germline CDR1 KGHSH, CDR2 LQKENI. CDR3: CASSPESTDQPQHF. The CDR3 DNA is TGTGCCAGCTCCCCGGAGTCCACCGATCAGCCCCAGCATTTT. The full variable domain, in which reference TRBV18 and TRBJ1-5 provide the parts outside the CDR3, is NAGVMQNPRHLVRRRGQEARLRCSPMKGHSHVYWYRQLPEEGLKFMVYLQKENIIDESGMPKERFSAEFPKEGPSILRIQQVVRGDSAAYFCASSPESTDQPQHFGDGTRLSIL.

The rearrangement joins TRBV27 to TRBJ2-5, with 11 bases aligning to TRBD2. CDR3 length equals 17 residues. Germline V gene lookup returns CDR1 MNHEY and CDR2 SMNVEV (reference sequence). J gave up 5 bases and V 6 bases, and 14 bases lay outside the gene matches. The CDR3 nucleotides are TGTGCCAGCAGGGGGGCTAGCGGGAGGTCGGACTCGGAGACCCAGTACTTC. Protein product: CASRGASGRSDSETQYF.

The chain links TRBV5-1 to TRBJ2-3; D is perhaps TRBD1 or TRBD2 (5 bases each). The CDR3 has 16 amino acids. Germline CDR1 and CDR2: SGHRS and YFSETQ. V was clipped by 4 bases and J by 1 base, with 16 bases between them. This CDR3 reads CASSTGTSLGTDTQYF. The CDR3 DNA sequence: TGCGCCAGCAGCACCGGGACCTCTCTTGGCACAGATACGCAGTATTTT.

Turning to this clone: Additional DNA sequences in this sample encode the identical CDR3. This sequence joins TRBV9 and TRBJ1-2; TRBD1 matches 7 bases. There are 14 residues in the CDR3. Germline-derived CDR1 and CDR2 are SGDLS and YYNGEE. J gave up 0 bases and V 3 bases, and 2 bases lay outside the gene matches. The CDR3 loop is CASSAGTANYGYTF. DNA for the CDR3: TGTGCCAGCAGCGCAGGGACAGCTAACTATGGCTACACCTTC.

The V call is TRBV11-1, the J call TRBJ2-1, with 14 bases aligning to TRBD2. This CDR3 region has 19 residues. The germline V gene has CDR1 SGHAT and CDR2 FQDESV (reference sequence). Trimming removed 3 bases from V and 2 bases from J; junction bases left unmatched: 9. The CDR3 reads CASSFPPGLAGVAYNEQFF. The CDR3 DNA sequence: TGTGCCAGCAGCTTTCCGCCGGGACTAGCGGGAGTCGCCTACAATGAGCAGTTCTTC. Based on the CDR3 plus reference TRBV11-1 and TRBJ2-1, the full variable domain is EAEVAQSPRYKITEKSQAVAFWCDPISGHATLYWYRQILGQGPELLVQFQDESVVDDSQLPKDRFSAERLKGVDSTLKIQPAELGDSAMYLCASSFPPGLAGVAYNEQFFGPGTRLTVL.

The rearrangement joins TRBV25-1 to TRBJ1-1; D is possibly TRBD1 (5 bases). The V gene lost 4 bases and the J gene lost 11 bases, with 20 bases spanning the gap. The CDR3 contains 14 residues. Germline lookup yields CDR1 MGHDK and CDR2 SYGVNS. In DNA, the CDR3 is TGTGCCAGCAGTGTCGACGGTGGGGCGAGCAATGCTTTCTTT. Translated: CASSVDGGASNAFF.

This clone appeared a single time. CDR3 residues: CASSDKYRGMVQPQHF. The CDR3 nucleotides read TGTGCCAGCAGTGATAAGTACAGGGGGATGGTTCAGCCCCAGCATTTT. The chain links TRBV6-1 to TRBJ1-5, with 8 bases identical to TRBD1. This CDR3 has 16 residues. V gave up 3 bases and J gave up 6 bases; unmatched junction bases: 10. The V gene's germline CDR1 is MNHNS and CDR2 SASEGT.

This rearrangement joins TRBV28 to TRBJ2-1; 9 bases map to TRBD1. Germline V CDR1 and CDR2: MDHEN, SYDVKM. With V trimmed by 5 bases and J by 8 bases, 13 bases remained unmatched. There are 16 residues in the CDR3. The CDR3 here is CASSVQGAQKRDEQFF. The DNA of the CDR3 is TGTGCCAGCAGTGTACAGGGGGCGCAGAAGCGGGATGAGCAGTTCTTC.

The chain uses TRBV4-1 and TRBJ2-5, with D possibly matching TRBD1 (5 bases). V was clipped by 1 base and J by 5 bases, with 11 bases between them. The V gene's germline CDR1 is MGHRA and CDR2 YSYEKL. This CDR3 is 14 amino acids long. Here the CDR3 reads CASSQGQGRETQYF. The CDR3 DNA reads TGCGCCAGCAGCCAAGGCCAGGGTAGGGAGACCCAGTACTTC.

V gene TRBV18 combines with J gene TRBJ2-7; 7 bases are shared with TRBD1. This CDR3 has 12 amino acids. Germline V gene sequence: CDR1 KGHSH, CDR2 LQKENI. The junction had 4 bases not matched to a gene; V was cut back by 6 bases and J by 5 bases. The chain's CDR3 is CASSYRGDEQYF. CDR3 coding DNA: TGTGCCAGCTCGTACAGGGGCGACGAGCAGTACTTC.

The V gene is TRBV7-3, the J gene TRBJ2-2, with D possibly TRBD2 on 5 matching bases. Between the trimmed V and J ends, which lost 3 bases and 3 bases, there was a span of 11 bases. Per germline, CDR1 SGHTA and CDR2 FQGTGA. CDR3 length: 15 amino acids. DNA for the CDR3: TGTGCCAGCAGCTTTGGAGGCATTTACACCGGGGAGCTGTTTTTT. It translates to CASSFGGIYTGELFF.

The V gene is TRBV10-1, the J gene TRBJ2-3; D call uncertain. The V gene lost 2 bases and the J gene lost 4 bases, with 13 bases spanning the gap. The CDR3 has 15 residues. Germline CDR1 is WNHNN and CDR2 is SYGVQD (reference sequence). The CDR3 nucleotides read TGCGCCAGCAGTGAGAGCAGGCGGCTGTCAGATACGCAGTATTTT. Protein: CASSESRRLSDTQYF.

The genes are TRBV7-8 and TRBJ2-4; TRBD1 or TRBD2 may be the D gene (5 bases each). The CDR3 contains 14 residues. Per germline, CDR1 SGHVS and CDR2 FQNEAQ. V gave up 2 bases and J gave up 15 bases, with 20 bases separating them. The CDR3 DNA follows: TGTGCCAGCAGCTTAAGACCATCCGGGACCATCAGGTACTTC. Its protein is CASSLRPSGTIRYF.

The genes are TRBV5-1 and TRBJ2-7; D may be TRBD2 (5 bases). The CDR3 consists of 15 residues. Germline CDR1 is SGHRS and CDR2 is YFSETQ. The ends were cut back, 0 bases at V and 4 bases at J, with 14 bases in the middle. For the CDR3, the DNA is TGCGCCAGCAGCTTGGCCGAGTCAGCGGATTACGAGCAGTACTTC. Translating it yields CASSLAESADYEQYF.

This rearrangement joins TRBV15 to TRBJ2-3; 15 bases line up with TRBD2. V was clipped by 0 bases and J by 5 bases; unmatched bases: 9. Germline CDR1 reads LNHNV; CDR2 reads YYDKDF (reference sequence). The CDR3 is made up of 19 amino acids. Here the CDR3 reads CATSRDLRTSGREGDTQYF. In DNA, the CDR3 is TGTGCCACCAGCAGAGATCTTCGGACTAGCGGGAGGGAGGGAGATACGCAGTATTTT.

Turning to this clone: Other DNA sequences in the same sample also yield this CDR3. The chain employs TRBV30 and TRBJ1-5; D call uncertain. The CDR3 runs 14 residues. CDR1 GTSNPN and CDR2 SVGIG come from the germline V gene (reference sequence). V lost 2 bases to trimming and J lost 0 bases, with 8 bases between them. CDR3 DNA sequence: TGTGCCTGGAGTCGCACAAATAGCAATCAGCCCCAGCATTTT. This translates into CAWSRTNSNQPQHF.

The J gene is TRBJ2-2, the V gene TRBV28; D may be TRBD1 (6 bases). The germline gives CDR1 MDHEN, CDR2 SYDVKM. This CDR3 is built from 18 residues. V lost 2 bases to trimming and J lost 0 bases, with 16 bases between them. CDR3 residues: CASSLHTMGHPNTGELFF. The DNA of the CDR3 is TGTGCCAGCAGTTTACATACCATGGGACACCCGAACACCGGGGAGCTGTTTTTT.

The rearrangement joins TRBV28 to TRBJ2-7; 9 nucleotides match TRBD2. Trimming removed 5 bases from V and 7 bases from J; junction bases left unmatched: 9. The CDR3 is 14 residues long. Germline CDR1 and CDR2: MDHEN and SYDVKM. The CDR3 DNA reads as TGTGCCAGCAGTACGGCGGGAGGGCCTCGGGAGCAGTACTTC. It specifies CASSTAGGPREQYF.

The V and J genes are TRBV15 and TRBJ2-7; D ambiguous. The V and J ends lost 1 base and 5 bases respectively, with 9 bases between them. The CDR3 spans 13 residues. Germline lookup yields CDR1 LNHNV and CDR2 YYDKDF (reference sequence). The CDR3 region has the DNA TGTGCCACCAGCAGAGGGGTGGGCCACGAGCAGTACTTC. Translating it yields CATSRGVGHEQYF.